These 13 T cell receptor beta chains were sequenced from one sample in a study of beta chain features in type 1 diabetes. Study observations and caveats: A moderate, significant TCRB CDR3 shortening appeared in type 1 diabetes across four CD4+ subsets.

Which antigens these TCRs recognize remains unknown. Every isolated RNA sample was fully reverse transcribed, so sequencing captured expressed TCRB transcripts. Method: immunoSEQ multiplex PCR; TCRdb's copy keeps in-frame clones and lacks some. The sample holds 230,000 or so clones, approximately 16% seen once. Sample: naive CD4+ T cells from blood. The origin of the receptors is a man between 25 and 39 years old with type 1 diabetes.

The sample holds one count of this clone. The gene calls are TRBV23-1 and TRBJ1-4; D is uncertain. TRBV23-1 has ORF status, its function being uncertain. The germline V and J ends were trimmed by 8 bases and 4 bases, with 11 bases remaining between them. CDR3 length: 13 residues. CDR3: CASGLGCNEKLFF. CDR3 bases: TGCGCCAGCGGCTTGGGTTGTAATGAAAAACTGTTTTTT.

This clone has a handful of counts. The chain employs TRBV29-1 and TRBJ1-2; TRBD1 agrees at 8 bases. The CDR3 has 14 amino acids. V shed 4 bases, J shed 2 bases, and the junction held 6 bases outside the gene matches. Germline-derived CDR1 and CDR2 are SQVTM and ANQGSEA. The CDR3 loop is CSVGQGASNYGYTF. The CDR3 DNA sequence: TGCAGCGTTGGGCAGGGGGCGTCCAACTATGGCTACACCTTC. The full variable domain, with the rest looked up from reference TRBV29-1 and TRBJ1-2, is SAVISQKPSRDICQRGTSLTIQCQVDSQVTMMFWYRQQPGQSLTLIATANQGSEATYESGFVIDKFPISRPNLTFSTLTVSNMSPEDSSIYLCSVGQGASNYGYTFGSGTRLTVV.

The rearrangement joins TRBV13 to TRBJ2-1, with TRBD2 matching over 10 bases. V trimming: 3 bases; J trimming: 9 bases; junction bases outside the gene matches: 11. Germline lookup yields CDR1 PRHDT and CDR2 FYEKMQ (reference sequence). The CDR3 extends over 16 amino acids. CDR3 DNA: TGTGCCAGCAGCTTCCCTAGCGGGAGAGGAATAAGTGAGCAGTTCTTC. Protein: CASSFPSGRGISEQFF.

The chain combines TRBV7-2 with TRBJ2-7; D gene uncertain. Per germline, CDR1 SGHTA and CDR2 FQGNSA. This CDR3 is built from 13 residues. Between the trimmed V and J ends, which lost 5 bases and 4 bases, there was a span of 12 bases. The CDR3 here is CASSPAIGYEQYF. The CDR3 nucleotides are TGTGCCAGCAGCCCCGCTATAGGGTACGAGCAGTACTTC.

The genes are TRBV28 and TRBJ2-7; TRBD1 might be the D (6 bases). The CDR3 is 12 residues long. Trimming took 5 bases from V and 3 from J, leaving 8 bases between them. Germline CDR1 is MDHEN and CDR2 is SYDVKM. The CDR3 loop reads CASSGQFYEQYF. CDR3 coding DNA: TGTGCCAGCAGTGGACAGTTCTACGAGCAGTACTTC.

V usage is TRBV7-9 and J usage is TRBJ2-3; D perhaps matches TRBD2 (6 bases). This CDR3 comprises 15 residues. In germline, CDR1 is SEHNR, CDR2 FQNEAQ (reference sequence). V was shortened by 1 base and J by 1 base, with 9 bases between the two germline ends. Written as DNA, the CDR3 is TGTGCCAGCAGCTTAGGCGGGATCGGCACAGATACGCAGTATTTT. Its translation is CASSLGGIGTDTQYF.

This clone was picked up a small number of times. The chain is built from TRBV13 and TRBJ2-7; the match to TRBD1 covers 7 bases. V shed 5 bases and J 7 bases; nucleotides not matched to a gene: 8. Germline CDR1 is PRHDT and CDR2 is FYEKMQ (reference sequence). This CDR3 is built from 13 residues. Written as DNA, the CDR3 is TGTGCCAGCAGCCAGGGACAGATACTAGAGCAGTACTTC. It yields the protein CASSQGQILEQYF. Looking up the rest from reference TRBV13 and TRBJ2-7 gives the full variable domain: AAGVIQSPRHLIKEKRETATLKCYPIPRHDTVYWYQQGPGQDPQFLISFYEKMQSDKGSIPDRFSAQQFSDYHSELNMSSLELGDSALYFCASSQGQILEQYFGPGTRLTVT.

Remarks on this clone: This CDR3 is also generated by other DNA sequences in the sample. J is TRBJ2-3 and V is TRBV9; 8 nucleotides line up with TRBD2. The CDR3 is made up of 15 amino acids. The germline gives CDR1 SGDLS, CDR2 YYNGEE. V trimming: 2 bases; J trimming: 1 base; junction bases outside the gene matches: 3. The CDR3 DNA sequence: TGTGCCAGCAGCGTTACTAGCGGCGGCACAGATACGCAGTATTTT. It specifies CASSVTSGGTDTQYF. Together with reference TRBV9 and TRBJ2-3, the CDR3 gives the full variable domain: DSGVTQTPKHLITATGQRVTLRCSPRSGDLSVYWYQQSLDQGLQFLIQYYNGEERAKGNILERFSAQQFPDLHSELNLSSLELGDSALYFCASSVTSGGTDTQYFGPGTRLTVL.

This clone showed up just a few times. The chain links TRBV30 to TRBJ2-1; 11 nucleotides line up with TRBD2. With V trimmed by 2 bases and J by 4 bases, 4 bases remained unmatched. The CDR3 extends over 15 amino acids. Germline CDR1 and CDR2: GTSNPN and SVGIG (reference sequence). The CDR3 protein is CAWSRLAGPYNEQFF. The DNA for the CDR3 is TGTGCCTGGAGTAGACTAGCGGGACCGTACAATGAGCAGTTCTTC.

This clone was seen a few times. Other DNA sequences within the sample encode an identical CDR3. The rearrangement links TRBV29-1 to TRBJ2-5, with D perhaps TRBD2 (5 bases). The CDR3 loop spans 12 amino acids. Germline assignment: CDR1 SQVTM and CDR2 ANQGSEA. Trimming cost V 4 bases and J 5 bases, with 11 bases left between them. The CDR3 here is CSVVSGGETQYF. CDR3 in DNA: TGCAGCGTTGTGTCGGGCGGGGAGACCCAGTACTTC. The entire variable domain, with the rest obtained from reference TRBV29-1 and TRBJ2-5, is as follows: SAVISQKPSRDICQRGTSLTIQCQVDSQVTMMFWYRQQPGQSLTLIATANQGSEATYESGFVIDKFPISRPNLTFSTLTVSNMSPEDSSIYLCSVVSGGETQYFGPGTRLLVL.

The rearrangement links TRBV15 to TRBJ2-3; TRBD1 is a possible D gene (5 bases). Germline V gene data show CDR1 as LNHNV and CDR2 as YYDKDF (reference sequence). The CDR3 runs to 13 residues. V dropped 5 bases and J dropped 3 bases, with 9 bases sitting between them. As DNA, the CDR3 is TGTGCCACCAGCTATCAGGGAACAGATACGCAGTATTTT. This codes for CATSYQGTDTQYF.

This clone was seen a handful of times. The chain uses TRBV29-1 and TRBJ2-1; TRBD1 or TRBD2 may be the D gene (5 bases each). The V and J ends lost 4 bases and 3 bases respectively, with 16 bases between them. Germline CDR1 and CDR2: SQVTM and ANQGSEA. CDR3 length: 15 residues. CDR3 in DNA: TGCAGCGTTGCTTATCGGGGCCTACTCTACAATGAGCAGTTCTTC. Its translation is CSVAYRGLLYNEQFF.

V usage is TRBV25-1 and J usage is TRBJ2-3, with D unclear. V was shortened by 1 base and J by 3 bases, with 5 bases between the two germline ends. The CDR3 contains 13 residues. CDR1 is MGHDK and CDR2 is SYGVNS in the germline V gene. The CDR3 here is CASSEFRTDTQYF. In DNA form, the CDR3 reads TGTGCCAGCAGTGAATTCAGGACAGATACGCAGTATTTT.